Here is one TCR beta chain with its context. This specimen belongs to a study of PD-L1 blockade in urothelial cancer. For the study at large: Atezolizumab was started by patients at some point between 2014 and 2015 at 1,200 mg intravenously every 3 weeks.

TCRdb's copy holds only in-frame clones and misses some; the assay was immunoSEQ multiplex PCR. The table lists roughly 55,000 clones, roughly 86% of them singletons. The time point denotes: pretreatment peripheral blood. The CDR3 contains 14 residues. CDR1 and CDR2 (germline): GTSNPN, SVGIG (reference sequence). V was shortened by 3 bases and J by 2 bases, with 11 bases between the two germline ends. The rearrangement joins TRBV30 to TRBJ2-1; possible D gene TRBD1, 5 bases. Sequenced here: PBMCs, sampled around atezolizumab (anti-PD-L1) treatment. This receptor was taken from a man in his fifties or sixties with urothelial cancer. CDR3 sequence (DNA): TGTGCCTGGAGCTCACCAGGGCCCTACAATGAGCAGTTCTTC. Amino acids: CAWSSPGPYNEQFF. Complete variable domain (other parts from reference TRBV30 and TRBJ2-1): SQTIHQWPATLVQPVGSPLSLECTVEGTSNPNLYWYRQAAGRGLQLLFYSVGIGQISSEVPQNLSASRPQDRQFILSSKKLLLSDSGFYLCAWSSPGPYNEQFFGPGTRLTVL.